Listed here are 4 T cell receptor beta chains from one sample, sequenced in a study of blood T cell repertoires in COVID-19. TCRdb keeps only in-frame clones here, not all; method: immunoSEQ multiplex PCR. Seen here are around 150,000 clones, around 80% observed once, and the top ten hold 16%. Material: peripheral blood. Receptors were obtained from a man aged 50-60 years with acute or convalescent COVID-19.

This chain uses TRBV9 with TRBJ2-2; D might be TRBD1 (6 bases). The CDR3 is 15 residues long. Deletions cut 3 bases from V and 3 bases from J, with 12 bases between. The germline V gene has CDR1 SGDLS and CDR2 YYNGEE. The CDR3 coding sequence is TGTGCCAGCAGCGGACCCGGGACACACACCGGGGAGCTGTTTTTT. Translation: CASSGPGTHTGELFF.

About this clone: The identical CDR3 is also encoded by other nucleotide sequences in the sample. This rearrangement joins TRBV9 to TRBJ1-2; a possible D gene is TRBD1 (6 bases). The CDR3 is 14 amino acids. Germline values: CDR1 SGDLS, CDR2 YYNGEE. Trimming took off 4 bases at V and 3 bases at J, with 13 bases between the two ends. The CDR3 region has the DNA TGTGCCAGCAGCCCTTGGGACACCGACTATGGCTACACCTTC. Translation: CASSPWDTDYGYTF.

This chain uses TRBV19 with TRBJ1-5; a possible D gene is TRBD1 (5 bases). The germline V gene encodes CDR1 LNHDA and CDR2 SQIVND (reference sequence). The CDR3 is 17 amino acids. Trimming stripped 6 bases from V and 4 bases from J, with 22 bases between. CDR3 nucleotides: TGTGCCAGTAGGGAATCCAAGGGTCGGGGGGGAAATCAGCCCCAGCATTTT. Its translation is CASRESKGRGGNQPQHF.

A few counts support this clone. The gene calls are TRBV5-6 and TRBJ1-5; D is possibly TRBD1 (6 bases). The germline V and J ends were trimmed by 6 bases and 1 base, with 17 bases remaining between them. In germline, CDR1 is SGHDT, CDR2 YYEEEE. The CDR3 is 16 amino acids. The CDR3 spells CASKMAGGASNQPQHF. The CDR3 region has the DNA TGTGCCAGCAAAATGGCCGGGGGGGCGAGCAATCAGCCCCAGCATTTT.